Described below is a single T cell receptor beta chain sequence and its context. This record belongs to a study of blood T cell repertoires in COVID-19. Study in general: The samples span acute and convalescent COVID-19 from the United States, Italy and Spain. From T cells, B-cell-depleted T cells, or PBMCs came the material, which was cDNA or gDNA.

In the source study's methods: It was from reference gene primer amplification that nucleated cell counts were estimated. TCRdb's table, derived via immunoSEQ multiplex PCR, lists solely in-frame clones and lacks some. For V, J and clone size, that table is used; D and trimming come from the DNA. In the table there are 310,000 or so clones, about nine tenths of which are singletons. J gave up 0 bases and V 8 bases, and 5 bases lay outside the gene matches. This CDR3 region has 14 residues. The germline V gene encodes CDR1 MNHEY and CDR2 SVGAGI. Sequencing was performed on peripheral blood. The chain combines TRBV6-5 with TRBJ1-1; 8 nucleotides align to TRBD1. The source is a woman aged 45-65 years who had recovered from COVID-19. Written as DNA, the CDR3 is TGTGCCAGCCGGACAGGGTTCATGAACACTGAAGCTTTCTTT. This encodes CASRTGFMNTEAFF.